These T cell receptor beta chains were read from a single sample in a study of blood T cell repertoires in COVID-19. TCRdb keeps only in-frame clones here, not all; method: immunoSEQ multiplex PCR. Here the sample spans roughly 200,000 clones, 88% being singletons. Sequencing was performed on peripheral blood. These receptors were obtained from a young man with active or convalescent COVID-19. Each CDR3 is given with its conserved first and last residue. The D gene is left open where the match is weak. Not all rows give a size; the values are once, few, many and, for expanded clones, a class.

CDR3: CASSLPSETQYF
DNA: TGTGCCAGCAGCTTGCCCTCCGAGACCCAGTACTTC
D: NA
V: TRBV5-6
J: TRBJ2-5
size: NA

CDR3: CASSPGQGGGYTF
DNA: TGTGCCAGCAGCCCCGGGCAGGGGGGTGGCTACACCTTC
D: TRBD1
V: TRBV7-8
J: TRBJ1-2
size: NA

CDR3: CATRQGIGTDTQYF
DNA: TGTGCCACCCGACAGGGGATAGGCACAGATACGCAGTATTTT
D: TRBD1
V: TRBV6-5
J: TRBJ2-3
size: once

CDR3: CARSPPAGTGGYNSPLHF
DNA: TGTGCCAGAAGCCCCCCCGCCGGGACAGGGGGCTATAATTCACCCCTCCACTTT
D: TRBD1
V: TRBV5-3
J: TRBJ1-6
size: NA

CDR3: CASSPRGQEETQYF
DNA: TGTGCCAGCAGTCCCCGAGGACAGGAAGAGACCCAGTACTTC
D: TRBD1
V: TRBV27
J: TRBJ2-5
size: NA

CDR3: CASSAEQGNYGYTF
DNA: TGTGCCAGCTCAGCGGAACAGGGGAACTATGGCTACACCTTC
D: TRBD1
V: TRBV18
J: TRBJ1-2
size: NA

CDR3: CASRPRDRGYETQYF
DNA: TGTGCCAGCAGACCACGGGACAGGGGTTATGAGACCCAGTACTTC
D: TRBD1
V: TRBV6-6
J: TRBJ2-5
size: NA

CDR3: CSVEVSVEANYGYTF
DNA: TGCAGCGTTGAAGTTTCCGTAGAGGCTAACTATGGCTACACCTTC
D: NA
V: TRBV29-1
J: TRBJ1-2
size: once

CDR3: CAWGRDTQYF
DNA: TGTGCCTGGGGCCGTGATACGCAGTATTTT
D: NA
V: TRBV30
J: TRBJ2-3
size: NA

CDR3: CATSRDYAGRILNDF
DNA: TGTGCCACCAGCAGAGATTATGCGGGCAGGATACTGAATGATTTT
D: NA
V: TRBV15
J: TRBJ1-4
size: NA

CDR3: CASSHMTGDGGYTF
DNA: TGTGCCAGCAGCCACATGACAGGGGATGGTGGCTACACCTTC
D: TRBD1
V: TRBV7-2
J: TRBJ1-2
size: NA

CDR3: CASSQAGGGDGYTF
DNA: TGTGCCAGCAGCCAAGCGGGGGGCGGCGATGGCTACACCTTC
D: NA
V: TRBV4-2
J: TRBJ1-2
size: NA

CDR3: CASNPSGSAGVGEQYF
DNA: TGCGCCAGCAACCCTAGCGGGAGCGCAGGGGTGGGAGAGCAGTACTTC
D: TRBD2
V: TRBV5-1
J: TRBJ2-7
size: NA

CDR3: CASSYGKPGYRLFF
DNA: TGTGCCAGCAGTTACGGCAAACCAGGGTACAGACTGTTTTTT
D: NA
V: TRBV6-5
J: TRBJ1-4
size: NA

CDR3: CASSMGGGTGELFF
DNA: TGTGCCAGTAGTATGGGCGGGGGAACCGGGGAGCTGTTTTTT
D: TRBD2
V: TRBV19
J: TRBJ2-2
size: NA

CDR3: CASSNQGDYGYTF
DNA: TGTGCCAGCAGCAATCAGGGGGACTATGGCTACACCTTC
D: TRBD1
V: TRBV6-2/TRBV6-3
J: TRBJ1-2
size: NA

CDR3: CASSRQGQPGNTIYF
DNA: TGTGCCAGCAGTCGCCAGGGACAGCCTGGAAACACCATATATTTT
D: TRBD1
V: TRBV6-5
J: TRBJ1-3
size: NA

CDR3: CASSQETGSLEQYF
DNA: TGTGCCAGCAGCCAAGAGACAGGCTCCCTCGAGCAGTACTTC
D: NA
V: TRBV7-9
J: TRBJ2-7
size: NA

CDR3: CASSHGTLAGPWEQYF
DNA: TGTGCCAGCAGCCACGGAACTCTAGCGGGGCCCTGGGAGCAGTACTTC
D: TRBD2
V: TRBV3-1/TRBV3-2
J: TRBJ2-7
size: NA

CDR3: CASSSRTSGGDNEQFF
DNA: TGTGCCAGCAGCTCCCGGACTAGCGGGGGGGACAATGAGCAGTTCTTC
D: TRBD2
V: TRBV2
J: TRBJ2-1
size: once

CDR3: CASRTGTVQNQPQHF
DNA: TGTGCCAGCAGGACCGGGACAGTTCAGAATCAGCCCCAGCATTTT
D: TRBD1
V: TRBV6-5
J: TRBJ1-5
size: NA

CDR3: CASSPRGGWETQYF
DNA: TGTGCCAGCAGTCCCCGGGGGGGGTGGGAGACCCAGTACTTC
D: TRBD2
V: TRBV6-5
J: TRBJ2-5
size: NA

CDR3: CAWSPGSPGQELFF
DNA: TGTGCCTGGAGCCCCGGTTCCCCGGGACAGGAACTGTTTTTT
D: TRBD1
V: TRBV30
J: TRBJ1-4
size: NA

CDR3: CAIRPPGSRYEQYF
DNA: TGTGCCATCAGGCCACCGGGTTCGCGTTACGAGCAGTACTTC
D: NA
V: TRBV10-3
J: TRBJ2-7
size: NA

CDR3: CSVRRVDGNTIYF
DNA: TGCAGCGTACGCAGGGTGGACGGAAACACCATATATTTT
D: NA
V: TRBV29-1
J: TRBJ1-3
size: NA

CDR3: CASRWEVSSYNEQFF
DNA: TGCGCCAGCAGGTGGGAGGTAAGCTCCTACAATGAGCAGTTCTTC
D: NA
V: TRBV5-1
J: TRBJ2-1
size: NA

CDR3: CASSQDLGEYQETQYF
DNA: TGCGCCAGCAGCCAAGATTTAGGAGAGTACCAAGAGACCCAGTACTTC
D: NA
V: TRBV4-3
J: TRBJ2-5
size: once

CDR3: CASSSGPTSGRIRYEQYF
DNA: TGTGCCAGCAGCTCGGGACCTACTAGCGGGAGGATTAGGTACGAGCAGTACTTC
D: TRBD2
V: TRBV5-4
J: TRBJ2-7
size: NA

CDR3: CATSRVTVGDTEAFF
DNA: TGTGCCACCAGCAGAGTGACAGTAGGGGACACTGAAGCTTTCTTT
D: NA
V: TRBV15
J: TRBJ1-1
size: NA

CDR3: CASSPKQGSSYEQYF
DNA: TGTGCCAGCAGTCCAAAACAGGGGAGCTCCTACGAGCAGTACTTC
D: TRBD1
V: TRBV6-5
J: TRBJ2-7
size: NA

CDR3: CASSSSGKPYNEQFF
DNA: TGTGCCAGCAGCTCTAGCGGGAAACCCTACAATGAGCAGTTCTTC
D: TRBD2
V: TRBV11-3
J: TRBJ2-1
size: NA

CDR3: CASRSTGTGGEAFF
DNA: TGTGCCAGCAGATCGACCGGGACAGGAGGGGAAGCTTTCTTT
D: TRBD1
V: TRBV2
J: TRBJ1-1
size: NA

CDR3: CAIRTGEGAFF
DNA: TGTGCCATCAGGACAGGGGAGGGGGCTTTCTTT
D: TRBD1
V: TRBV10-3
J: TRBJ1-1
size: NA

CDR3: CATSEPDSLHTDTQYF
DNA: TGTGCCACCAGTGAGCCCGACAGCCTTCACACAGATACGCAGTATTTT
D: NA
V: TRBV24-1
J: TRBJ2-3
size: NA

CDR3: CASRGGYEQFF
DNA: TGTGCCAGCAGAGGGGGATATGAGCAGTTCTTC
D: NA
V: TRBV27
J: TRBJ2-1
size: NA

CDR3: CASSQTGIHGYTF
DNA: TGTGCCAGCAGCCAGACAGGGATTCATGGCTACACCTTC
D: TRBD1
V: TRBV7-3
J: TRBJ1-2
size: NA

CDR3: CASSDSTSGYEQYF
DNA: TGTGCCAGCAGTGACTCTACTAGCGGTTACGAGCAGTACTTC
D: TRBD2
V: TRBV6-5
J: TRBJ2-7
size: NA

CDR3: CASSLLSDTQYF
DNA: TGTGCCAGCAGCTTACTGTCAGATACGCAGTATTTT
D: NA
V: TRBV7-9
J: TRBJ2-3
size: NA

CDR3: CASSWGGNSPLHF
DNA: TGTGCCAGCAGCTGGGGGGGGAATTCACCCCTCCACTTT
D: NA
V: TRBV5-6
J: TRBJ1-6
size: NA

CDR3: CASSDRGGEADTQYF
DNA: TGTGCCAGTAGTGATCGCGGGGGGGAAGCAGATACGCAGTATTTT
D: TRBD2
V: TRBV19
J: TRBJ2-3
size: NA

CDR3: CASSQAIVAGSPLHF
DNA: TGTGCCAGTAGTCAGGCGATTGTGGCAGGTTCACCCCTCCACTTT
D: NA
V: TRBV19
J: TRBJ1-6
size: NA

CDR3: CASSSDYRETQYF
DNA: TGCGCCAGCAGCTCTGACTATCGAGAGACCCAGTACTTC
D: NA
V: TRBV5-1
J: TRBJ2-5
size: NA

CDR3: CASSQTGSGDVRVTEAFF
DNA: TGTGCCAGCAGCCAGACAGGGAGTGGGGACGTACGAGTAACTGAAGCTTTCTTT
D: TRBD1
V: TRBV7-6
J: TRBJ1-1
size: NA

CDR3: CASSWAGADYYNSPLHF
DNA: TGTGCCAGCAGCTGGGCAGGGGCAGACTACTATAATTCACCCCTCCACTTT
D: NA
V: TRBV5-6
J: TRBJ1-6
size: NA

CDR3: CASSPWGRTNYGYTF
DNA: TGTGCCAGCAGCCCCTGGGGCCGGACGAACTATGGCTACACCTTC
D: NA
V: TRBV6-2/TRBV6-3
J: TRBJ1-2
size: NA

CDR3: CATSRRKGTGWFGYGYTF
DNA: TGTGCCACCAGCAGAAGGAAAGGGACAGGATGGTTTGGCTATGGCTACACCTTC
D: TRBD1
V: TRBV15
J: TRBJ1-2
size: once

CDR3: CAISDRGMTNEKLFF
DNA: TGTGCCATCAGTGACAGGGGCATGACTAATGAAAAACTGTTTTTT
D: NA
V: TRBV10-3
J: TRBJ1-4
size: once

CDR3: CATSDHSGLAGAWGELFF
DNA: TGTGCCACCAGTGACCACTCCGGACTAGCGGGGGCGTGGGGGGAGCTGTTTTTT
D: TRBD2
V: TRBV24-1
J: TRBJ2-2
size: NA

CDR3: CASSLEGRATDGYTF
DNA: TGTGCCAGCAGCTTAGAGGGCAGGGCTACTGATGGCTACACCTTC
D: NA
V: TRBV7-8
J: TRBJ1-2
size: NA